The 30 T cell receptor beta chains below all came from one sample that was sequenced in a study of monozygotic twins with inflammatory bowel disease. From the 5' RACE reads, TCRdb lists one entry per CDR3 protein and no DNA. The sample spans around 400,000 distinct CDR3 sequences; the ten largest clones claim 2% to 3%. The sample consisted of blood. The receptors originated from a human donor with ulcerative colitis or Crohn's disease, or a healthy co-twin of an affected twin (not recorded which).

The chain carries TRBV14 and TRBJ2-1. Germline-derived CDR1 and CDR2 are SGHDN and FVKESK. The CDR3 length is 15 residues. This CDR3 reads CASSHRGISYNEQFF.

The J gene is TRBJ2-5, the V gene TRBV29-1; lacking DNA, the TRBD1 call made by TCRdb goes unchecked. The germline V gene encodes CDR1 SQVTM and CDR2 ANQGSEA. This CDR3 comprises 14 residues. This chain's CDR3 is CSVSRRGGQETQYF. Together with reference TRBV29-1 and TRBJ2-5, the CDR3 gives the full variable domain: SAVISQKPSRDICQRGTSLTIQCQVDSQVTMMFWYRQQPGQSLTLIATANQGSEATYESGFVIDKFPISRPNLTFSTLTVSNMSPEDSSIYLCSVSRRGGQETQYFGPGTRLLVL.

The CDR3: CASSLDRGPSGANVLTF. This chain joins TRBV7-9 and TRBJ2-6; TCRdb's assignment of TRBD1 cannot be checked, as there is no DNA. CDR1 and CDR2 from the germline V gene are SEHNR and FQNEAQ (reference sequence). This CDR3 contains 17 residues.

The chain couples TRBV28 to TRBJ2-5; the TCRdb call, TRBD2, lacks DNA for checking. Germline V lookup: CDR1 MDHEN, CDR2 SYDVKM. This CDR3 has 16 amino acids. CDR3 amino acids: CASRRGTSGRGKTQYF.

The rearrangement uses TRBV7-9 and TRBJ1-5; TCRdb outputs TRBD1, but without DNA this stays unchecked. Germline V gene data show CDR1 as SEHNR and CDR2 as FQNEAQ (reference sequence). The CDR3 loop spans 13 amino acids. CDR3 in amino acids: CASSLGQSQPQHF.

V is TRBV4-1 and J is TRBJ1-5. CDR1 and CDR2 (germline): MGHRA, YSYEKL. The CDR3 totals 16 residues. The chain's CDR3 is CASSQDDSGYGQPQHF.

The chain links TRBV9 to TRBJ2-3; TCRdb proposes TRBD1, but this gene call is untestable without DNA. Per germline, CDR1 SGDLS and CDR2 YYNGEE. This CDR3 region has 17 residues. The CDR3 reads CASSVYGTGGFTDTQYF.

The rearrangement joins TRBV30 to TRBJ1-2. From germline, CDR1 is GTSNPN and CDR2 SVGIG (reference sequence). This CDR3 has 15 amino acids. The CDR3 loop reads CAWSGFGQKNYGYTF.

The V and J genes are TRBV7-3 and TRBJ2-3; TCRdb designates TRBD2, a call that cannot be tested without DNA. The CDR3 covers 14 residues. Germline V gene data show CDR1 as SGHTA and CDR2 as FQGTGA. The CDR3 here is CASSFGTSPDTQYF.

CDR3 protein: CSAQEGVAYEQYF. J is TRBJ2-7 and V is TRBV20-1. Germline V gene lookup returns CDR1 DFQATT and CDR2 SNEGSKA (reference sequence). The CDR3 extends over 13 amino acids.

The chain's CDR3 is CASSDHQGPGYTF. This chain links TRBV5-1 with TRBJ1-2; without DNA, the TCRdb call of TRBD1 cannot be checked. This CDR3 has 13 residues. Germline lookup yields CDR1 SGHRS and CDR2 YFSETQ.

The CDR3 is CASSQSLTSVEQFF. The V gene is TRBV3-1, the J gene TRBJ2-1. The CDR3 consists of 14 residues. Germline CDR1 LGHDT, CDR2 YNNKEL (reference sequence).

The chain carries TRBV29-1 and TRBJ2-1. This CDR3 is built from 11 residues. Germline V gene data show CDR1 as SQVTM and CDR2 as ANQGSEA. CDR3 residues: CSVESLREQFF.

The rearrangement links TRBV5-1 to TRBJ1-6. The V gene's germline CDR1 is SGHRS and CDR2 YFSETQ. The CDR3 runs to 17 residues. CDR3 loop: CASSSWTGSSYNSPLHF.

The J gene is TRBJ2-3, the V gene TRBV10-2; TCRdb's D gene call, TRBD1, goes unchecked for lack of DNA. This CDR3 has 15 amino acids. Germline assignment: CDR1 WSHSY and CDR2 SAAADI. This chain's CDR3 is CASSDSAAQGDTQYF.

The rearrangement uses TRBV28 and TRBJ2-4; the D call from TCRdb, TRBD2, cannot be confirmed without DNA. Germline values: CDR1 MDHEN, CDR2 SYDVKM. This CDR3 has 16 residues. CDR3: CASRYSGRAVNNIQYF.

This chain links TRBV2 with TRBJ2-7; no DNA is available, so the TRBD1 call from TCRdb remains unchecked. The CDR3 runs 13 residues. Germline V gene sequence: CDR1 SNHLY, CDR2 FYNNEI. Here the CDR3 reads CASTASQGSREYF.

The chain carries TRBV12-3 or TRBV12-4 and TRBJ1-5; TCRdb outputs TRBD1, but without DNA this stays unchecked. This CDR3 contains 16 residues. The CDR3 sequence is CASSFRAAGGNQPQHF.

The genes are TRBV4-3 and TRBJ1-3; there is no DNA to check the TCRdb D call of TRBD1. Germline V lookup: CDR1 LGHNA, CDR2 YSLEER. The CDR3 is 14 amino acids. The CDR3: CASSRREGADTIYF.

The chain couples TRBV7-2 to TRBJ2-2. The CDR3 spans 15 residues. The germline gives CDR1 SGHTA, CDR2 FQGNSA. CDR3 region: CASSLELGNTGELFF.

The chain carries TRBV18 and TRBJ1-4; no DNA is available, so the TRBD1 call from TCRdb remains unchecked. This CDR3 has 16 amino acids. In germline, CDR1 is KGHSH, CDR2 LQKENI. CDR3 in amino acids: CASSPPGQGRNEKLFF. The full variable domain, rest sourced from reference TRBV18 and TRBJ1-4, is NAGVMQNPRHLVRRRGQEARLRCSPMKGHSHVYWYRQLPEEGLKFMVYLQKENIIDESGMPKERFSAEFPKEGPSILRIQQVVRGDSAAYFCASSPPGQGRNEKLFFGSGTQLSVL.

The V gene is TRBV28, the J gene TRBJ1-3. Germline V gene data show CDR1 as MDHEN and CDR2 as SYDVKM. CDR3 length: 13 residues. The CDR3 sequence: CASSDGPGNTIYF. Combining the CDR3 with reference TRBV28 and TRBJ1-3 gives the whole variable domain DVKVTQSSRYLVKRTGEKVFLECVQDMDHENMFWYRQDPGLGLRLIYFSYDVKMKEKGDIPEGYSVSREKKERFSLILESASTNQTSMYLCASSDGPGNTIYFGEGSWLTVV.

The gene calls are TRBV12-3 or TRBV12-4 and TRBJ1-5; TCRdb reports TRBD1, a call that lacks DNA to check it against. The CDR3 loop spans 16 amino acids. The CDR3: CASSLRQGMGNQPQHF.

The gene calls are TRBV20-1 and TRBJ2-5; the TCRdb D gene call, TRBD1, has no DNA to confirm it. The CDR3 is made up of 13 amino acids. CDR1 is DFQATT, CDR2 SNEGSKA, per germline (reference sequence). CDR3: CSASGGLQETQYF.

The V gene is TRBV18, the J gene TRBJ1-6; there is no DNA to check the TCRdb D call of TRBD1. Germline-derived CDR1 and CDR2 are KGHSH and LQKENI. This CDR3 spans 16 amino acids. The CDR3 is CASSRKRGTDGTPLHF.

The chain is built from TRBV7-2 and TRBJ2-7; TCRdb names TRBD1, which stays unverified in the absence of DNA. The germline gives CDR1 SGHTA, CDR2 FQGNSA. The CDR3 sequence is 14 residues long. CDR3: CASSPAPGLEKQYF. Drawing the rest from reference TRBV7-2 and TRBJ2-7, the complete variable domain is GAGVSQSPSNKVTEKGKDVELRCDPISGHTALYWYRQSLGQGLEFLIYFQGNSAPDKSGLPSDRFSAERTGGSVSTLTIQRTQQEDSAVYLCASSPAPGLEKQYFGPGTRLTVT.

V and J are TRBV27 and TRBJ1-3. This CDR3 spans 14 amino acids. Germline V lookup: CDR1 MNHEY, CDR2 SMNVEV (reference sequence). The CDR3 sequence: CASSPNYSGNTIYF.

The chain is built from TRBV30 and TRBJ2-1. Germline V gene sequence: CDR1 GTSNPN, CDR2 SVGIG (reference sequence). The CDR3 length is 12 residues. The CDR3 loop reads CAWDHGYNEQFF.

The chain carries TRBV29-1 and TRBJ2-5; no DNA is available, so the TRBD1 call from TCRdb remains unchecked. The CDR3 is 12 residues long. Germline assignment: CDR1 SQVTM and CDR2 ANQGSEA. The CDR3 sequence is CSVEWDGETQYF.

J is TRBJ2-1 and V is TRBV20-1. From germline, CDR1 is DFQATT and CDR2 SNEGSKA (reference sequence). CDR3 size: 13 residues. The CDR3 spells CSTVGSSYNEQFF.